Below, 4 T cell receptor beta chains from the same sample are listed, as sequenced in a study of OX40 agonist ivuxolimab in advanced cancers. Library preparation was by the immunoSEQ multiplex PCR assay. TCRdb took over this immuneACCESS table, retaining in-frame rearrangements with V and J assigned. Such tables are incomplete; in checked studies, under half of the missing clones stem from an unresolved V gene, and the remainder is unexplained. The sample yields around 150,000 clones; roughly 92% were counted once. Together, the top ten hold just over 0.3% of the sample. Sequenced here: CD4+ or CD8+ T cells sorted from blood, sampled in a trial of the OX40 agonist ivuxolimab. These TCRs come from an adult with an advanced solid tumor such as melanoma, head and neck, liver or kidney cancer.

The chain couples TRBV9 to TRBJ2-5, with 12 bases matching TRBD2. The CDR3 is 17 residues long. J gave up 7 bases and V 0 bases, and 10 bases lay outside the gene matches. CDR1 is SGDLS and CDR2 is YYNGEE in the germline V gene. CDR3 in amino acids: CASSVALAGGPGATQYF. The CDR3 region has the DNA TGTGCCAGCAGCGTAGCCCTAGCGGGAGGGCCTGGGGCGACCCAGTACTTC.

This rearrangement joins TRBV14 to TRBJ2-3; D possibly corresponds to TRBD2 (5 bases). Trimming removed 4 bases at V and 6 bases at J, with 14 bases between. The CDR3 spans 14 residues. In germline, CDR1 is SGHDN, CDR2 FVKESK. The CDR3 sequence: CASSLLAGGDTQYF. The DNA for the CDR3 is TGTGCCAGCAGCCTATTGGCAGGAGGTGATACGCAGTATTTT.

This clone was observed once. V is TRBV11-2 and J is TRBJ2-4, with 8 nucleotides matching TRBD1. The length of the CDR3 is 17 residues. The germline V gene encodes CDR1 SGHAT and CDR2 FQNNGV. Losses at the gene ends were 5 bases for V and 1 base for J; bases not matched to a gene: 10. DNA of the CDR3: TGTGCCAGCAGCATCTCAAACAGGGGGGACGCCAAAAACATTCAGTACTTC. This sequence encodes CASSISNRGDAKNIQYF.

The chain carries TRBV9 and TRBJ2-2, with a possible D match to TRBD1 (6 bases). CDR3 length equals 15 residues. Trimming removed 4 bases at V and 6 bases at J, with 16 bases between. CDR1 and CDR2 (germline): SGDLS, YYNGEE. Written as DNA, the CDR3 is TGTGCCAGCAGCATGGCCGGGACACCATCCGGGGAGCTGTTTTTT. Protein sequence: CASSMAGTPSGELFF.